The table lists the clone carrying this TCR beta chain with a count of one. The data belong to a study of blood T cell repertoires in COVID-19. Original data processing: Amplified reference gene primers provided the basis for estimating nucleated cell counts. Here immunoSEQ multiplex PCR was the method, and the copy in TCRdb shows in-frame clones only, minus some. V, J and clone size derive from that table, while D and trimming were established from the DNA sequence. The repertoire holds 120,000 to 150,000 clones, around 90% seen once, with 1.5% to 2% in the top ten. Germline CDR1 is LGHNA and CDR2 is YNFKEQ. V shed 0 bases and J 5 bases; nucleotides not matched to a gene: 6. This CDR3 comprises 15 residues.

This rearrangement joins TRBV4-2 to TRBJ2-5; 7 nucleotides line up with TRBD2. The sequenced sample was peripheral blood. The sequence derives from a human donor in a cohort sampled during active COVID-19. The DNA for the CDR3 is TGTGCCAGCAGCCAAGAAGGAGGACTAGGTGAGACCCAGTACTTC. It yields the protein CASSQEGGLGETQYF.